This T cell receptor beta chain was obtained from a study of T cell responses to AZD1222 COVID-19 vaccine. Study results and limitations: Seropositive at baseline were only a handful of AZD1222 recipients. Donors skewed white British and female; clonal diversity was possibly underestimated.

Germline V lookup: CDR1 MGHRA, CDR2 YSYEKL. CDR3 size: 18 residues. V lost 5 bases to trimming and J lost 4 bases; unmatched junction nucleotides: 17. This clone was detected only a few times. The antigen is not known. The table came from immunoSEQ multiplex PCR; TCRdb's copy has only in-frame clones and leaves some out. Counted here are under 70,000 clones, 80% occurring once; the ten biggest clones make up approximately 5.2%. This material consisted of peripheral blood, taken 28 days after the second AZD1222 dose. The origin of this receptor is an adult who received the AZD1222 COVID-19 vaccine. V and J are TRBV4-1 and TRBJ1-1; the match to TRBD1 covers 9 bases. CDR3 sequence (DNA): TGCGCCAGCAGCGTCCGGGACAGGGATCTATTCTTGGGCACTGAAGCTTTCTTT. Protein: CASSVRDRDLFLGTEAFF.